Given below is one T cell receptor beta chain in context. The antigen it binds to is not known. Base qualities are not provided; no much larger clone lies one nucleotide away. The library came from the immunoSEQ multiplex PCR assay. For the multiplex PCR, a mixture combining 60 forward primers for TCR Vbeta segments and 13 reverse primers for TCR Jbeta segments was used. Amplification of the CDR3 region of rearranged TCR beta genes was performed with a multiplex PCR assay on genomic DNA. On the Illumina HiSeq System, the amplified TCR beta libraries were sequenced as 87-base-pair reads. The authors' pipeline ran thus. In a later analysis, tens of millions of unique TCR beta chains were counted across the 650 to 750 repertoires, and roughly 10 million of these chains were shared by at least two donors. Raw reads were error-corrected and collapsed into unique sequences with a nearest-neighbor algorithm that merged closely related sequences to remove PCR and sequencing errors. CDR3 sequences were aligned to IMGT reference sequences to assign V, D and J gene segments. For a sequence to be retained, at least a six-nucleotide match to both a V gene segment and a J gene segment was required. A rearrangement was called productive if the CDR3 had no stop codons and remained in frame with V and J, and every other rearrangement was called non-productive. CDR3 was defined by IMGT convention, running from the second conserved V-encoded cysteine to the conserved J-encoded phenylalanine. The earlier analysis of some 540 of the donors excluded any sequence lacking an unambiguous match to a single V gene segment. In an earlier analysis of 587 of the donors, V segments were called functional above 56.7% productive rearrangements and were called segregating when the between-donor standard deviation exceeded 5%. A statistical classification framework was built to diagnose cytomegalovirus status from the catalog of TCR beta chain sequences. In a later analysis, TCR nucleotide sequences were compared against IMGT/GENE-DB human TR gene sequences so that V and J genes could be assigned. Using the TCRdist pipeline, a later analysis assigned CDR3 sequences along with most-parsimonious VDJ recombination scenarios. In a later analysis, each TCR beta chain was defined by its CDR3 amino acid sequence together with its V-gene family, and reads lacking a unique V-gene family were excluded. As a way to deal with suspected cross-contamination and a sequencing artifact, a later analysis dropped 592 nucleotide sequences that were highly shared and had low generation probability. A later analysis calculated a clonal expansion index for each public chain from normalized within-repertoire ranks of inferred template counts. In a later analysis, generation probabilities were computed with a VDJ recombination model fitted to out-of-frame rearrangements, and the resulting probabilities were checked against IGoR. In a later analysis, hypergeometric tests were used to score TCR-TCR, TCR-HLA and TCR-CMV co-occurrence, with a repertoire-size bias correction applied to TCR pairs. False discovery rates were estimated in a later analysis by permuting HLA or CMV assignments 20 times. A later analysis grouped co-occurring TCRs with DBSCAN, adding TCRdist sequence similarity when clustering within HLA-allele-positive subsets. For co-occurrence clustering, repertoires with fewer than 30,000 or more than 120,000 public chains were excluded, along with 4 to 6 repertoires with anomalous nucleotide sharing. Here the immuneACCESS table is served through TCRdb, limited to in-frame sequences with V and J called. Missing clones are a known gap in these copies; in checked studies unresolved V genes cover under half, and the rest lacks a known reason. V, J and clone size were drawn from that table, and D and trimming were deduced from the DNA. This sample comprises about 100,000 clones, around 82% of them detected only once. The ten largest clones represent under 4.5% of the sample.

This specimen comes from a study of cytomegalovirus exposure and HLA in healthy donors (dated by TCRdb to 2016 to 2017). Background for the entire study: In an earlier analysis of 450 to 750 of the donors, about 270 Gb of sequence data and 117 million unique TCR beta sequences from some 170 million T cells were reported. The T cell repertoires of 666 subjects were profiled by immunosequencing and related to cytomegalovirus serostatus. An early release that covered about 600 HLA-typed donors contained approximately 320 gigabases of sequencing data and 70 million to 100 million unique TCR sequences. A later analysis re-analyzed previously published TCR beta repertoires from 666 donors and added high-resolution HLA genotyping to study TCR occurrence patterns. Several DR-DQ haplotypes were handled as single units for association and clustering because linkage in the cohort was strong. Alongside the repertoire data, information on donor age, sex, ethnicity and CMV serostatus was compiled. The aim of the study was to test whether cataloging public T cell receptors could identify signatures of past pathogen exposure. Along with the approximately 700-subject first cohort, a separate validation cohort of over a hundred different subjects was used. A later genetic analysis used genome-wide SNP genotypes for about 65% of the 666 donors, treating that subset as a discovery cohort. Rather than using new phenotypic data, the later analysis identified candidate immune exposures from TCR beta sequences and from how often those sequences occurred across donors. Among roughly 400 genotyped donors of the cohort, an average of about 220,000 unique TCR beta nucleotide sequences was sequenced per donor, of which 15% to 20% were non-productive. The number of donors typed differed by locus, with about 629-640 for A, B, C, DRB1 and DQB1, 522 for DQA1, some 570 for DPA1, and some 440 for DPB1. In an earlier analysis of a few hundred of the donors, high-throughput TCR beta sequencing was used to judge whether each TCR beta V gene segment behaved as functional or pseudogenic. To predict cytomegalovirus infection status, the study brought together high-throughput TCR immunosequencing, statistical association of individual TCRs with disease status, and machine learning. Of the roughly 400 genotyped donors, about 84% fell in the genetic ancestry cluster associated with self-reported Caucasian donors. HLA typing included class I and class II loci at four-digit resolution. Every discovery cohort repertoire had been produced on one sequencing platform. General findings and caveats noted by the study authors: Correlated functional status among segregating V segments might be attributable to linkage disequilibrium, but an unknown experimental factor could not be ruled out. A cluster of highly shared sequence variants was judged likely to be a technical artifact of the sequencing pipeline. In vitro tests confirmed that three of the cytomegalovirus-associated TCR beta chains recognize cytomegalovirus antigens. Only TCR beta chains were sequenced in this cohort, and the absence of alpha or paired-chain data limited detectable features. Approximately 18 rarely observed V segments, including chromosome 9 orphons, were excluded from the earlier analysis of approximately 500 of the donors because counts were too low. In a later analysis, over 15,000 TCR beta sequences were associated with specific HLA alleles at a false discovery rate of 0.05. Cytomegalovirus status was reported to be diagnosed by the classifier with high specificity and sensitivity in both the original and validation cohorts. In a later analysis, HLA-associated TCR beta chains showed more clonal expansion and lower generation probabilities than non-associated chains that were equally common. A later genetic analysis associated a missense DCLRE1C variant with V-gene and J-gene trimming of TCR beta chains, and an independent cohort replicated the association. The authors suggested that the approach could potentially be extended to other disease states and immunological phenotypes. The presence/absence analyses assumed that sequencing depth was roughly uniform across donors, and that assumption may not be true. Assigning TCR associations to individual alleles was difficult when HLA alleles, especially DR and DQ, strongly co-occurred. According to a later analysis, parvovirus B19, influenza, CMV and Epstein-Barr virus appeared linked to several top co-occurrence clusters. According to a later analysis, TCR association rates differed among HLA loci, with DRB1 alleles showing the most associated TCRs and HLA-C alleles showing the fewest. A later analysis found that most CMV-associated TCR beta chains appeared HLA-restricted, with HLA associations seemingly driven largely by CMV exposure. Because HLA typing was unavailable for some donors at each locus, only the typed subset was used in association tests. CMV serostatus was the only immune exposure information available for the cohort. Across donors, most TCR sequences were observed very rarely, whereas some public TCRs were present in many individuals. An earlier analysis of approximately 530 of the donors showed that most TCR beta V segments appeared in productive rearrangements either about 87% or about 30% of the time, which broadly matched IMGT annotations. Because the 87-base-pair reads could not distinguish some IMGT-functional V segments, including TRBV6-2 and TRBV6-3, those segments were excluded. A further reported finding was that TCR beta sequences accurately predicted the HLA-A and HLA-B alleles for most subjects in the first cohort. Compared with the approximately 700-donor mean, donors in an Asian-associated ancestry cluster had fewer N-insertions in productive TCRs, according to a later genetic analysis. The study gave a list of 150 to 200 TCR beta chains associated with cytomegalovirus.

Trimming takes 2 bases from V and 4 bases from J, and the germline ends sit 6 bases apart. CDR1 SGHDT and CDR2 YYEEEE were looked up in the germline V gene. Spanning cysteine to phenylalanine, the CDR3 consists of 12 amino acids. The only DNA kept is the CDR3, 36 bases in frame from the first base. The cohort consisted of 600 to 750 healthy bone marrow donors. At the time of sampling, all cohort members were nominally healthy, though unrecorded immune exposures were likely present. The donor tested CMV seropositive, placing the donor among the 250 to 300 seropositive members of the cohort. Every donor gave a peripheral blood sample, and the peripheral blood mononuclear cells from that sample were used for TCR beta sequencing. Genomic DNA extraction from the blood cell samples was performed with the Qiagen DNeasy Blood Extraction Kit.

The clonotype originates from a woman aged 45-65 years in good health and CMV-seropositive. This receptor chain uses TRBV5-6 and TRBJ1-2; the D gene assignment is ambiguous. Sequencing input: PBMCs. This receptor carries the CDR3 CASSFGFYGYTF. The sequenced DNA: TGTGCCAGCAGCTTCGGGTTCTATGGCTACACCTTC.